This T cell receptor (beta chain) emerged from a study of post-analysis software for immune sequencing data. Study-wide context: Disease courses included relapsing-remitting, secondary progressive and progressive-relapsing multiple sclerosis. Study outcomes and limitations: Comparison with controls showed significantly lower normalized Chao1 diversity in multiple sclerosis patients. When the samples were clustered directly with F measure, those that had been prepared in the same batch showed strong co-clustering. Patients carried roughly 5 TRBV segments more frequently than controls did, and TRBV5-6, TRBV5-1 and TRBV20-1 were among them.

With regard to this clonotype: Its target is unknown.

The germline V and J ends were trimmed by 4 bases and 5 bases, with 18 bases remaining between them. The CDR3 sequence is 15 residues long. Germline loops: CDR1 SGHRS, CDR2 YFSETQ. Presence of unique molecular identifiers characterized the TCR beta cDNA libraries. It was from about 0.98 to 11 million T cells that some 460,000 cDNA molecules came. TCRdb called the PCR reads again in MiXCR, with one record for every CDR3 protein. This sample has some 690,000 distinct CDR3 sequences; roughly 27% occur once, and the top ten carry more than 0.55%. The receptor was derived from a girl between 5 and 17 years old with multiple sclerosis. The V and J genes are TRBV5-1 and TRBJ2-5, with TRBD2 as a possible D gene (5 bases). The sample taken for sequencing was blood. CDR3 in DNA: TGCGCCAGCAGCGCGTTTTTGGGCCCGGGGGAGACCCAGTACTTC. It yields the protein CASSAFLGPGETQYF.